This passage covers 6 T cell receptor beta chains from one sample sequenced in a study of shared clonotypes between healthy human individuals. The data were produced by immunoSEQ multiplex PCR, yet TCRdb's version contains in-frame clones alone and is incomplete. This repertoire shows under 2,500,000 clones, approximately 94% found once; its top ten account for roughly 0.13%. Sequenced input: naive CD4+ T cells sorted from blood. As to subset: CD45RA+ positively selected. These receptors originate from a young man in good health.

The chain links TRBV2 to TRBJ2-7, with TRBD1 identical over 12 bases. The CDR3 contains 13 residues. J gave up 2 bases and V 8 bases, and 1 base lay outside the gene matches. Germline V gives CDR1 SNHLY, CDR2 FYNNEI. The DNA for the CDR3 is TGTGCCAGCGGGGACAGGGGGCCCTACGAGCAGTACTTC. It translates to CASGDRGPYEQYF.

On this clone itself: At the DNA level, this CDR3 is encoded by other sequences in the same sample as well. The rearrangement uses TRBV5-1 and TRBJ2-5; 7 nucleotides line up with TRBD2. The CDR3 has 12 residues. V shed 7 bases and J 0 bases; nucleotides not matched to a gene: 0. The germline V gene encodes CDR1 SGHRS and CDR2 YFSETQ. In DNA, the CDR3 is TGCGCCAGCGGGAGGGACCAAGAGACCCAGTACTTC. Translated, it gives CASGRDQETQYF.

V is TRBV28 and J is TRBJ2-3; 9 bases are shared with TRBD2. V shed 5 bases and J 3 bases; nucleotides not matched to a gene: 12. This CDR3 has 17 amino acids. CDR1 MDHEN and CDR2 SYDVKM come from the germline V gene. CDR3 residues: CASSPFAGGPKTDTQYF. CDR3 sequence (DNA): TGTGCCAGCAGTCCCTTCGCGGGGGGGCCCAAAACAGATACGCAGTATTTT.

V is TRBV28 and J is TRBJ2-7; possible D gene TRBD1, 5 bases. V shed 3 bases and J shed 7 bases, with 13 bases lying between them. The CDR3 length is 13 residues. CDR1 MDHEN and CDR2 SYDVKM come from the germline V gene. DNA of the CDR3: TGTGCCAGCAGTTTGACAGCCCCGTTTGAGCAGTACTTC. Encoded protein: CASSLTAPFEQYF.

The chain couples TRBV10-1 to TRBJ1-2, with TRBD1 identical over 7 bases. This CDR3 comprises 14 residues. Germline CDR1 and CDR2: WNHNN and SYGVQD (reference sequence). Germline trimming cut 0 bases from V and 8 bases from J; bases unmatched to any gene: 6. CDR3 sequence: CASSESRQGGGYTF. The CDR3 nucleotides are TGCGCCAGCAGTGAGTCAAGACAGGGTGGAGGCTACACCTTC.

CDR3 bases: TGTGCCAGCACACAGGGGGCGCCCAATGAAAAACTGTTTTTT. It yields the protein CASTQGAPNEKLFF. The chain has TRBV6-6 and TRBJ1-4, with 9 bases aligning to TRBD1. This CDR3 is 14 amino acids long. Germline V gene lookup returns CDR1 MNHNY and CDR2 SVGAGI (reference sequence). V was clipped by 7 bases and J by 5 bases; unmatched bases: 5.